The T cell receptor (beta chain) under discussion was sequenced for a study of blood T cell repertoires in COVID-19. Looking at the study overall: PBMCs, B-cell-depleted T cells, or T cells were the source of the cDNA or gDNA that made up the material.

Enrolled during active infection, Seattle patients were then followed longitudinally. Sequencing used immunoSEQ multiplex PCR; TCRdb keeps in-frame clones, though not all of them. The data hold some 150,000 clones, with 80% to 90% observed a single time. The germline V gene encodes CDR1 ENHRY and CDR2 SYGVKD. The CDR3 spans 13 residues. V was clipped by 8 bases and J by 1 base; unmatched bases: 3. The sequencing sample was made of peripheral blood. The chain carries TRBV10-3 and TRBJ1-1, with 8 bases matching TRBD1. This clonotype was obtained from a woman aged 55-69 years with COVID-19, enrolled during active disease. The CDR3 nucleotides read TGTGCCATCCGGACAGGGACGAACACTGAAGCTTTCTTT. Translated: CAIRTGTNTEAFF.